The present entry profiles one T cell receptor beta chain with its context. The antigen is not known. This sample is part of a study of PD-L1 blockade in urothelial cancer. Study overall: About 85% of the roughly 30 patients comprised males who had bladder-origin urothelial cancer. Notes on the study in general: Blood TCR clonality below the median before treatment was a predictor of better survival.

Urothelial carcinoma in patients was locally advanced or metastatic. Spiking of synthetic TCR analog templates was performed in each PCR. Sequencing was performed with immunoSEQ multiplex PCR; in TCRdb, only in-frame clones are kept and a portion is missing. The table records tens of thousands of clones, about four fifths of them present only once. Per germline, CDR1 SEHNR and CDR2 FQNEAQ (reference sequence). The CDR3 contains 14 residues. With 4 bases clipped from V and 5 bases from J, the junction kept 7 bases outside the gene matches. This clonotype was sampled from a man in his 70s with urothelial cancer. The chain carries TRBV7-9 and TRBJ1-1; TRBD1 matches at 7 bases. The sequencing used PBMCs, collected around atezolizumab (anti-PD-L1) treatment. This CDR3 is CASSYRGKGTEAFF. CDR3 nucleotides: TGTGCCAGCAGCTACAGGGGCAAGGGGACTGAAGCTTTCTTT.